These 14 T cell receptor beta chains came from one sample sequenced in a study of regulatory T cells in long-lasting Graves disease. Time point: newly diagnosed GD, antithyroid drugs for less than 3 months. TCR sequences were obtained from RNA taken from PBMCs. The authors built TCR beta libraries using iRepertoire HTBI primers and Arm-PCR of CDR3 regions. In TCRdb, the multiplex PCR reads were re-called with MiXCR into one record per CDR3 protein. In the table there are about 360,000 distinct CDR3 sequences, under 20% of which are singletons. Another study also made use of these data, one on T cells in Graves' hyperthyroidism and ophthalmopathy.

The source material was peripheral blood mononuclear cells (PBMCs), sampled at new diagnosis, from a patient treated with antithyroid drugs. All receptors come from a woman aged 18-29 years with Graves disease.

The V and J genes are TRBV19 and TRBJ2-7, with D maybe TRBD2 (5 bases). V was trimmed by 8 bases and J by 1 base, leaving 15 bases between them. Germline loops: CDR1 LNHDA, CDR2 SQIVND (reference sequence). The CDR3 consists of 14 residues. The CDR3 sequence is CASADPGVSYEQYF. The CDR3, as DNA: TGTGCCAGTGCCGACCCCGGGGTTTCCTACGAGCAGTACTTC.

This clonotype was observed a handful of times. This chain joins TRBV6-4 and TRBJ2-1, with D possibly matching TRBD2 (7 bases). V was cut by 3 bases and J by 6 bases, with 12 bases left in between. The CDR3 has 14 residues. Germline V lookup: CDR1 MRHNA, CDR2 SNTAGT. DNA for the CDR3: TGTGCCAGCAGTGAGGAAGGGGGGGGCAATGAGCAGTTCTTC. This gives the protein CASSEEGGGNEQFF.

This clonotype was observed at least ten times. The chain couples TRBV5-6 to TRBJ1-2; 8 nucleotides agree with TRBD1. The ends lost 3 bases at V and 4 bases at J; junction bases unmatched: 17. Germline assignment: CDR1 SGHDT and CDR2 YYEEEE. The length of the CDR3 is 18 residues. The CDR3 loop reads CASSSTRRDLTGVYGYTF. In nucleotides, the CDR3 is TGTGCCAGCAGCTCGACGCGACGGGACCTGACAGGGGTCTATGGCTACACCTTC.

V and J are TRBV6-2 or TRBV6-3 and TRBJ2-7; 7 positions match TRBD2. This CDR3 is built from 13 residues. V shed 6 bases and J 5 bases; nucleotides not matched to a gene: 7. Germline CDR1 and CDR2: MNHEY and SVGEGT. The DNA for the CDR3 is TGTGCCAGCAGCCCCGGGGGGTTGAACGAGCAGTACTTC. Translating gives CASSPGGLNEQYF.

This clonotype occurred many times. V and J are TRBV11-2 and TRBJ2-7, with D unclear. The length of the CDR3 is 14 residues. CDR1 is SGHAT, CDR2 FQNNGV, per germline. V was shortened by 2 bases and J by 7 bases, with 15 bases between the two germline ends. CDR3 residues: CASSLIGVPLEQYF. CDR3 in DNA: TGTGCCAGCAGCTTAATAGGCGTTCCCCTAGAGCAGTACTTC.

The chain employs TRBV4-2 and TRBJ2-3; 10 bases align to TRBD2. Trimming at V came to 1 base and at J to 3 bases, leaving 10 bases not matched to a gene. CDR1 and CDR2 (germline): LGHNA, YNFKEQ. This CDR3 region has 18 residues. CDR3 coding DNA: TGTGCCAGCAGCCAAGCCCAAGCGGGGGGGCCACATACAGATACGCAGTATTTT. Translation: CASSQAQAGGPHTDTQYF.

This clonotype was seen only a few times. This sequence joins TRBV20-1 and TRBJ1-1; D unclear. Germline-derived CDR1 and CDR2 are DFQATT and SNEGSKA (reference sequence). The V and J ends lost 2 bases and 1 base respectively, with 23 bases between them. There are 18 residues in the CDR3. The CDR3 DNA reads TGCAGTGCTAGAAAGCCGAGGGCCACCGATCGGCCGAACACTGAAGCTTTCTTT. This encodes CSARKPRATDRPNTEAFF.

The chain links TRBV2 to TRBJ1-3; perhaps TRBD1 as D (6 bases). The germline CDR1 and CDR2 sequences are SNHLY and FYNNEI. The CDR3 has 15 amino acids. The CDR3 region is CAHRDGGRRGGTIYF. For the CDR3, the DNA is TGTGCGCACAGGGACGGGGGACGCCGGGGAGGCACCATATATTTT.

This clonotype has more than one count but fewer than ten. This chain uses TRBV20-1 with TRBJ2-1; a weak D match, TRBD2 (6 bases). CDR1 is DFQATT and CDR2 is SNEGSKA in the germline V gene (reference sequence). Trimming cost V 3 bases and J 0 bases, with 12 bases left between them. CDR3 length: 15 amino acids. The CDR3 here is CSASGGVGSYNEQFF. The CDR3 DNA reads TGCAGTGCTAGTGGCGGGGTTGGCTCCTACAATGAGCAGTTCTTC.

With respect to this clonotype: Just one base apart from a much larger clone, this may be a read error. J is TRBJ2-7 and V is TRBV5-1; TRBD2 matches 9 bases. Germline V CDR1 and CDR2: SGHRS, YFSETQ. The CDR3 is made up of 14 amino acids. The DNA for the CDR3 is TGCGCCAGCGGGAGCGGGAGGTACTCCTACGAGCAGCACTTC. Residues: CASGSGRYSYEQHF.

The chain carries TRBV18 and TRBJ1-1, with D unclear. CDR3 length: 15 residues. V lost 3 bases, J lost 1 base, and 12 bases lay in between. Germline V gene sequence: CDR1 KGHSH, CDR2 LQKENI. In DNA form, the CDR3 reads TGTGCCAGCTCACCCTCGGTGTGGGAGAACACTGAAGCTTTCTTT. Its translation: CASSPSVWENTEAFF.

Many counts were recorded for this clonotype. The rearrangement uses TRBV30 and TRBJ1-2, with D possibly being TRBD1 (6 bases). CDR1 GTSNPN and CDR2 SVGIG come from the germline V gene (reference sequence). CDR3 size: 12 residues. V gave up 2 bases and J gave up 3 bases, with 7 bases separating them. CDR3 region: CAWSSGDYGYTF. CDR3 DNA: TGTGCCTGGAGTTCAGGGGACTATGGCTACACCTTC.

This sequence joins TRBV27 and TRBJ2-5; 14 bases match TRBD2. Trimming at V came to 4 bases and at J to 4 bases, leaving 8 bases not matched to a gene. Germline assignment: CDR1 MNHEY and CDR2 SMNVEV (reference sequence). The CDR3 runs to 17 residues. The chain's CDR3 is CASSSIRLAGGSETQYF. The CDR3 DNA follows: TGTGCCAGCAGTTCAATCCGACTAGCGGGAGGGTCAGAGACCCAGTACTTC.

J is TRBJ1-1 and V is TRBV28; TRBD1 matches at 8 bases. The CDR3 is 13 amino acids. CDR1 and CDR2 (germline): MDHEN, SYDVKM. V lost 8 bases, J lost 4 bases, and 6 bases stayed unmatched. In nucleotides, the CDR3 is TGTGCCAGCGGCAGGGGGCCTTTCACTGAAGCTTTCTTT. Encoded protein: CASGRGPFTEAFF.